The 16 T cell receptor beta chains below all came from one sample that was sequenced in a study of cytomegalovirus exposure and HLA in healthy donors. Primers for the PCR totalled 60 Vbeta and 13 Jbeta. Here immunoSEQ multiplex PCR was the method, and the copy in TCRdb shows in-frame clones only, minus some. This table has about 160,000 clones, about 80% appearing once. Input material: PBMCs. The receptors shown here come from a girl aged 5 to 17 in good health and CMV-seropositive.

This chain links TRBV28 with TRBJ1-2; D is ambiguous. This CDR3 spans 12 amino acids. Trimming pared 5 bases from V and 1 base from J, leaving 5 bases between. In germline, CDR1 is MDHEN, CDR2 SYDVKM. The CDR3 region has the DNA TGTGCCAGCAGTGGCAATAACTATGGCTACACCTTC. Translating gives CASSGNNYGYTF.

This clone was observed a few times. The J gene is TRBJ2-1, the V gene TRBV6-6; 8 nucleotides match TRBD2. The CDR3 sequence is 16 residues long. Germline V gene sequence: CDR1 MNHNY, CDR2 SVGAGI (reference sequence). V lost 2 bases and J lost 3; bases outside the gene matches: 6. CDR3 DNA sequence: TGTGCCAGCAGTTACCCCGGGACTAGGGGCTACAATGAGCAGTTCTTC. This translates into CASSYPGTRGYNEQFF.

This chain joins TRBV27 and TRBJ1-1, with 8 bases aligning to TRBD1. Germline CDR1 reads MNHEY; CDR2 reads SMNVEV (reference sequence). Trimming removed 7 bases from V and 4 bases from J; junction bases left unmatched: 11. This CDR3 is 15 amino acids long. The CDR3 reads CASTLRGRGGTEAFF. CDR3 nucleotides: TGTGCCAGCACGCTCAGGGGGCGCGGGGGCACTGAAGCTTTCTTT.

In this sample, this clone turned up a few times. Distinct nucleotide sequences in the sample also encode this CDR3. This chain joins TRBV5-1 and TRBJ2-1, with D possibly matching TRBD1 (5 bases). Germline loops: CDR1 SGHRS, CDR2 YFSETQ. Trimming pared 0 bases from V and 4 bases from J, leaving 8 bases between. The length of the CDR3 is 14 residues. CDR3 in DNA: TGCGCCAGCAGCTTGGGGGGCGGATACAATGAGCAGTTCTTC. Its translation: CASSLGGGYNEQFF.

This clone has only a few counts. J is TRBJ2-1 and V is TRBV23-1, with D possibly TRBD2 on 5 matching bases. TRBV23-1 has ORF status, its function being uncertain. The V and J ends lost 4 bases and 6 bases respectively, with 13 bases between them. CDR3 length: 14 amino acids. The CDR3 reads CASSRAAILNEQFF. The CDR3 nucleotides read TGCGCCAGCAGTCGAGCGGCTATCCTCAATGAGCAGTTCTTC.

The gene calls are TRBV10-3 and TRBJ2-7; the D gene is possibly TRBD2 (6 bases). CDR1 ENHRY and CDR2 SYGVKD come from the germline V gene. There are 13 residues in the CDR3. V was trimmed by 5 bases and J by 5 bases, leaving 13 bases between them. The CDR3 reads CAISYSGTNEQYF. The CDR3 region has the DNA TGTGCCATCAGTTATAGCGGCACTAACGAGCAGTACTTC.

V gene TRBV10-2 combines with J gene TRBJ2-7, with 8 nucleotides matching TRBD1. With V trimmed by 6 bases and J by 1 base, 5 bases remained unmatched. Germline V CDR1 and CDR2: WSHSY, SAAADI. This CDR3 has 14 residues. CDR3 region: CASRETGESYEQYF. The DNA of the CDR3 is TGCGCCAGCAGAGAGACAGGGGAGTCCTACGAGCAGTACTTC.

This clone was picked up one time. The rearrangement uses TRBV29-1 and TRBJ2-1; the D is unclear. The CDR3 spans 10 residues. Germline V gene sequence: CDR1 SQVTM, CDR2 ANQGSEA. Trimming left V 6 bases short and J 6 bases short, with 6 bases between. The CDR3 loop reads CSVTGNEQFF. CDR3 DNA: TGCAGCGTGACGGGCAATGAGCAGTTCTTC.

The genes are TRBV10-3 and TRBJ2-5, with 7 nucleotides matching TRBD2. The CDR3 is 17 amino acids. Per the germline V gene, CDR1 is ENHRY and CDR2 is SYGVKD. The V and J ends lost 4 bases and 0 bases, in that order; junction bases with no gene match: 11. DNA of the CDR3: TGTGCCATCAGTGGCCCTGGGGGGGTATCTTACCAAGAGACCCAGTACTTC. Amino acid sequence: CAISGPGGVSYQETQYF.

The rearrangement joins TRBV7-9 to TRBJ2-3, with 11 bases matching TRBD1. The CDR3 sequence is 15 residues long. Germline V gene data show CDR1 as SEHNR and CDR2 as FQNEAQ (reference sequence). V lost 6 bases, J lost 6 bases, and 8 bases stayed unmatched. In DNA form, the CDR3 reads TGTGCCAGCAGTCCCTGGACAGGGGGCGATGATACGCAGTATTTT. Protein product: CASSPWTGGDDTQYF.

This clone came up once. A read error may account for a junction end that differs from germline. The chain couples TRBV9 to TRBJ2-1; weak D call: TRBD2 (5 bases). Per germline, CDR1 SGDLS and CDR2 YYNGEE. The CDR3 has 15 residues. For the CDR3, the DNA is TGTGCCAGCAGCGTTTGGGGAGACTCCTCCAATGAGCAGTTCTTC. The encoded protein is CASSVWGDSSNEQFF. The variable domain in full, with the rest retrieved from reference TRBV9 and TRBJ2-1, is DSGVTQTPKHLITATGQRVTLRCSPRSGDLSVYWYQQSLDQGLQFLIQYYNGEERAKGNILERFSAQQFPDLHSELNLSSLELGDSALYFCASSVWGDSSNEQFFGPGTRLTVL.

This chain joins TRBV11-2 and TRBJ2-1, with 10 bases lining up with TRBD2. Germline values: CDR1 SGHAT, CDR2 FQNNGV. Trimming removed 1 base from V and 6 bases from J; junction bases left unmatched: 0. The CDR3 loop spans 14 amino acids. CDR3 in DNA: TGTGCCAGCAGCTTAGGGACTAGCGGCAATGAGCAGTTCTTC. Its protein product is CASSLGTSGNEQFF. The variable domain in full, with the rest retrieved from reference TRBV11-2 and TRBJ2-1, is EAGVAQSPRYKIIEKRQSVAFWCNPISGHATLYWYQQILGQGPKLLIQFQNNGVVDDSQLPKDRFSAERLKGVDSTLKIQPAKLEDSAVYLCASSLGTSGNEQFFGPGTRLTVL.

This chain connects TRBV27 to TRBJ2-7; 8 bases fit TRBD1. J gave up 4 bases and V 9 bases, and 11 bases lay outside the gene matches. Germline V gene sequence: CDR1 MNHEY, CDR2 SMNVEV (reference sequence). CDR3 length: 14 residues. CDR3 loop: CARVGTGGYYEQYF. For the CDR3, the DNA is TGTGCCAGGGTCGGAACAGGGGGATATTACGAGCAGTACTTC.

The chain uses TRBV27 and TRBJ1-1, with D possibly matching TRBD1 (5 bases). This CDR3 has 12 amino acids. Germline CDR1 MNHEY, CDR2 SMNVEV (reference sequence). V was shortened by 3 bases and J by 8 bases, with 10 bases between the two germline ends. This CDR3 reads CASSFQGWEAFF. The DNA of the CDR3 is TGTGCCAGCAGTTTTCAGGGCTGGGAAGCTTTCTTT.

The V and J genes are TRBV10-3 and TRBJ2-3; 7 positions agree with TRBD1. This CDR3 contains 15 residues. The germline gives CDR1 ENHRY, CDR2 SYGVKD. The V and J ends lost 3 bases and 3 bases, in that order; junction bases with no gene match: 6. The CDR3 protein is CAISDPPGGTDTQYF. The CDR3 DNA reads TGTGCCATCAGTGACCCCCCAGGGGGAACAGATACGCAGTATTTT.

CDR3 coding DNA: TGTGCCAGCAACACGGACAGGGTACCCACTGAAGCTTTCTTT. As protein: CASNTDRVPTEAFF. V and J are TRBV5-4 and TRBJ1-1; 8 nucleotides align to TRBD1. V lost 6 bases, J lost 4 bases, and 8 bases stayed unmatched. Germline V gives CDR1 SGHNT, CDR2 YYREEE (reference sequence). The CDR3 runs to 14 residues.